One TCR beta chain is described in this entry. Its antigen is undetermined. The data were produced by immunoSEQ multiplex PCR, yet TCRdb's version contains in-frame clones alone and is incomplete. This sample has about 44,000 clones, with roughly 95% found just once. Germline V gene sequence: CDR1 SGHAT, CDR2 FQNNGV. With 1 base removed from V and 1 base from J, the gap between germline ends came to 13 bases. The CDR3 contains 16 residues. This entry is derived from a study of Tregs in tolerant kidney transplant recipients. The V and J genes are TRBV11-2 and TRBJ2-5; maybe TRBD2 (6 bases). What was sequenced was Tregs from blood cultured with allogeneic cells. The receptor's source is a human donor in good health. Here the CDR3 DNA reads TGTGCCAGCAGCTTAGTAAGCGCGGGGCCCCAAGAGACCCAGTACTTC. It yields the protein CASSLVSAGPQETQYF. Full variable domain (outside the CDR3, taken from reference TRBV11-2 and TRBJ2-5): EAGVAQSPRYKIIEKRQSVAFWCNPISGHATLYWYQQILGQGPKLLIQFQNNGVVDDSQLPKDRFSAERLKGVDSTLKIQPAKLEDSAVYLCASSLVSAGPQETQYFGPGTRLLVL.